Shown below are 12 T cell receptor beta chains from a single sample sequenced in a study of T cells expressing NK-cell markers. TCRdb reworked the 5' RACE reads into one entry per CDR3 protein, no DNA. This listing includes roughly 170,000 distinct CDR3 sequences. Input material: blood T cells: a sorted CD56 or NKG2C T cell subset, CD4+ or CD8+ T cells, or bulk PBMC T cells (not recorded which). These receptors all stem from a woman aged 18 to 69 in good health.

The chain employs TRBV12-3 or TRBV12-4 and TRBJ1-1. The CDR3 runs to 13 residues. The CDR3 region is CASSQVFNTEAFF.

The J gene is TRBJ2-7, the V gene TRBV7-2; the D call from TCRdb, TRBD2, cannot be confirmed without DNA. CDR1 and CDR2 (germline): SGHTA, FQGNSA. The CDR3 is 14 amino acids. The CDR3 is CASSLIAGVDEQYF.

This sequence joins TRBV7-9 and TRBJ1-3; TCRdb gives TRBD1 as the D gene, but with no DNA this cannot be confirmed. Germline CDR1 SEHNR, CDR2 FQNEAQ (reference sequence). The CDR3 is 15 amino acids. The CDR3 here is CASSRGTVYGNTIYF.

The V and J genes are TRBV27 and TRBJ2-4; TCRdb names TRBD1, which stays unverified in the absence of DNA. The CDR3 length is 14 residues. The germline gives CDR1 MNHEY, CDR2 SMNVEV (reference sequence). CDR3 sequence: CASSQAGTENIQYF.

The chain carries TRBV6-5 and TRBJ2-3; TCRdb's D gene call, TRBD2, goes unchecked for lack of DNA. Germline-derived CDR1 and CDR2 are MNHEY and SVGAGI. This CDR3 region has 13 residues. The CDR3 reads CASSSPGVDTQYF.

The CDR3 reads CSAPGGLAGVETQYF. The chain employs TRBV20-1 and TRBJ2-5; TCRdb proposes TRBD2, but this gene call is untestable without DNA. Germline CDR1 DFQATT, CDR2 SNEGSKA (reference sequence). This CDR3 has 15 amino acids.

The rearrangement uses TRBV7-3 and TRBJ2-1; without DNA, the TCRdb call of TRBD1 cannot be checked. The V gene's germline CDR1 is SGHTA and CDR2 FQGTGA. This CDR3 is built from 15 residues. The chain's CDR3 is CASSLAVTGFNEQFF.

CDR3 in amino acids: CAIMGTIADTQYF. The V call is TRBV10-3, the J call TRBJ2-3. The CDR3 has 13 residues. The germline V gene has CDR1 ENHRY and CDR2 SYGVKD.

The chain carries TRBV11-2 and TRBJ2-6; the TRBD1 assignment by TCRdb is unverifiable without DNA. The CDR3 is 18 amino acids. Germline-derived CDR1 and CDR2 are SGHAT and FQNNGV. The CDR3 loop reads CASSFRGVTISGANVLTF.

CDR3 amino acids: CASSITYQLTGNTIYF. The chain recombines TRBV6-1 with TRBJ1-3. Germline V lookup: CDR1 MNHNS, CDR2 SASEGT. The CDR3 runs 16 residues.

This chain links TRBV7-2 with TRBJ2-3; TCRdb returns TRBD2, unconfirmable since there is no DNA. Germline V gene lookup returns CDR1 SGHTA and CDR2 FQGNSA. The CDR3 runs 16 residues. CDR3 loop: CASSLKSGMNTDTQYF.

The genes are TRBV5-5 and TRBJ1-3. Germline CDR1 is SGHKS and CDR2 is YYEKEE (reference sequence). There are 16 residues in the CDR3. The CDR3 sequence: CASSFSDRTSGNTIYF.